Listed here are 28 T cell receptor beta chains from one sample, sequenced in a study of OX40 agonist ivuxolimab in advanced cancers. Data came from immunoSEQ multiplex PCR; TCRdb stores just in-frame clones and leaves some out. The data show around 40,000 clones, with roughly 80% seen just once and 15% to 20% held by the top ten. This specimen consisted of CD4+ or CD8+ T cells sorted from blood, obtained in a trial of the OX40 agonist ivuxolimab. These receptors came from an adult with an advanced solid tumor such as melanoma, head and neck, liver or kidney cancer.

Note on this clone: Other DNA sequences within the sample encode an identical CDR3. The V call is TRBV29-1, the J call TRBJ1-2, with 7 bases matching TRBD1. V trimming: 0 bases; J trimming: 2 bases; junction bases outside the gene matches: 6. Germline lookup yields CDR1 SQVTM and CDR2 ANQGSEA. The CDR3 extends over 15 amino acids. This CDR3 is CSVEEQGEANYGYTF. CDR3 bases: TGCAGCGTTGAAGAGCAGGGGGAGGCAAACTATGGCTACACCTTC.

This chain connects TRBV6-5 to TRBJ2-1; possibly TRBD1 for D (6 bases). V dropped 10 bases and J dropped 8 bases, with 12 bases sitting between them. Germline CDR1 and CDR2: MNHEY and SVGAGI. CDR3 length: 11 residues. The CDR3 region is CATEWGHEQFF. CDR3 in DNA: TGTGCCACCGAATGGGGGCATGAGCAGTTCTTC.

The CDR3 sequence is CASSLVGVNQPQHF. CDR3 sequence (DNA): TGTGCCAGCAGTTTAGTGGGGGTCAATCAGCCCCAGCATTTT. The chain joins TRBV28 to TRBJ1-5, with a tentative D call TRBD1 (5 bases). This CDR3 is 14 amino acids long. From germline, CDR1 is MDHEN and CDR2 SYDVKM. Trimming shortened V by 2 bases and J by 3 bases, and 8 bases separated the two germline ends.

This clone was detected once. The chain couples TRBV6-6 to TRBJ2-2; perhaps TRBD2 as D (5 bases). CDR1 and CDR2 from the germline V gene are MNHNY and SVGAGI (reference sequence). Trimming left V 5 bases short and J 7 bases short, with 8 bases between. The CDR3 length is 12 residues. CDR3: CASSLRGGELFF. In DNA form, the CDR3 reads TGTGCCAGCAGTCTACGGGGCGGGGAGCTGTTTTTT.

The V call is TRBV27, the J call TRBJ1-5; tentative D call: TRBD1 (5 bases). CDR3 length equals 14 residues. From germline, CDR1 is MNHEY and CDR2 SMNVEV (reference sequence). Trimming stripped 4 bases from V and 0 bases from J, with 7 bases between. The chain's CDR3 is CASSYGHSNQPQHF. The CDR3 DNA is TGTGCCAGCAGTTACGGACATAGCAATCAGCCCCAGCATTTT.

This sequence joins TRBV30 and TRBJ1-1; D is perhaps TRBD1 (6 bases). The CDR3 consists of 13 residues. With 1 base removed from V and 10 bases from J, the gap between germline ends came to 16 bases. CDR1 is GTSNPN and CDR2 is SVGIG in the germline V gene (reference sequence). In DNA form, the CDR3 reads TGTGCCTGGAGTGCAGGGTCCCAACAGGGAGCTTTCTTT. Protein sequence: CAWSAGSQQGAFF. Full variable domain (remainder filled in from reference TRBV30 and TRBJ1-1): SQTIHQWPATLVQPVGSPLSLECTVEGTSNPNLYWYRQAAGRGLQLLFYSVGIGQISSEVPQNLSASRPQDRQFILSSKKLLLSDSGFYLCAWSAGSQQGAFFGQGTRLTVV.

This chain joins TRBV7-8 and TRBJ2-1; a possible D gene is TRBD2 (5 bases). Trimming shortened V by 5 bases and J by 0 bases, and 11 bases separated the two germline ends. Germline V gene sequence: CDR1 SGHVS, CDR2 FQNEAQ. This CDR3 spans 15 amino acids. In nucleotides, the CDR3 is TGTGCCAGCAGCCAGCAGCGGAGCTCCTACAATGAGCAGTTCTTC. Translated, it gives CASSQQRSSYNEQFF.

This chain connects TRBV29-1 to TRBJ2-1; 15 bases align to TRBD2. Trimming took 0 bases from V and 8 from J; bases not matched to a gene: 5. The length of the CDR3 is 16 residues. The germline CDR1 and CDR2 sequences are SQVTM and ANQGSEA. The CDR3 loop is CSVEDGTSGRSYEQFF. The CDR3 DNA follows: TGCAGCGTTGAAGATGGGACTAGCGGGAGGTCGTATGAGCAGTTCTTC.

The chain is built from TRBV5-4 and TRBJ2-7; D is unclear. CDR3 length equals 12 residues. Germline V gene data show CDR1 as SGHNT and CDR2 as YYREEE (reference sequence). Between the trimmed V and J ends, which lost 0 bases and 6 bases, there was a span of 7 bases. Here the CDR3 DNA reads TGTGCCAGCAGCTTGGTCCCGGGCGAGCAGTACTTC. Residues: CASSLVPGEQYF.

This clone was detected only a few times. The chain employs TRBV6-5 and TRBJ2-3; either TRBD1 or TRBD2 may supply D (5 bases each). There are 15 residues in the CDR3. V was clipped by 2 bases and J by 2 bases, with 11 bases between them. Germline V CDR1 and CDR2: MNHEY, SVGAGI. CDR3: CASSYMGPPTDTQYF. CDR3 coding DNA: TGTGCCAGCAGTTACATGGGACCCCCCACAGATACGCAGTATTTT.

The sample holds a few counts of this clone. CDR3 nucleotides: TGTGCCAGCAGCTTATATACATATTCCCCGAACGTTTTTAACTATGGCTACACCTTC. This codes for CASSLYTYSPNVFNYGYTF. This chain uses TRBV7-8 with TRBJ1-2, with no clear D. V dropped 2 bases and J dropped 1 base, with 23 bases sitting between them. CDR3 length: 19 residues. Germline V gene lookup returns CDR1 SGHVS and CDR2 FQNEAQ.

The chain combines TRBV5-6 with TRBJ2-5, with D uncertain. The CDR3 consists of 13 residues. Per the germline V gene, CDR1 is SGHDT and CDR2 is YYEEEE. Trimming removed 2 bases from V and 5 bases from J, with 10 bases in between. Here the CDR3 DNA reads TGTGCCAGCAGCTTAAGAGGTCCTGAGACCCAGTACTTC. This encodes CASSLRGPETQYF.

CDR3: CASSLFLGTSTTGELFF. CDR3 bases: TGCGCCAGCAGCCTCTTCTTAGGGACTTCCACCACCGGGGAGCTGTTTTTT. The chain uses TRBV5-1 and TRBJ2-2, with D possibly being TRBD2 (6 bases). The CDR3 is 17 residues long. Germline V lookup: CDR1 SGHRS, CDR2 YFSETQ. Trimming took off 4 bases at V and 4 bases at J, with 20 bases between the two ends.

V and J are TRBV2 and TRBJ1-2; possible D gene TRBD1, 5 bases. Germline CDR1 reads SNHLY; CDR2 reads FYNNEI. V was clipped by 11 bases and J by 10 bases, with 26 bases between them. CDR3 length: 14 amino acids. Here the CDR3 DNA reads TGTGCCCCCAAGGGGTCAAGTCTTCTATCCGACTACACCTTC. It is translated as CAPKGSSLLSDYTF.

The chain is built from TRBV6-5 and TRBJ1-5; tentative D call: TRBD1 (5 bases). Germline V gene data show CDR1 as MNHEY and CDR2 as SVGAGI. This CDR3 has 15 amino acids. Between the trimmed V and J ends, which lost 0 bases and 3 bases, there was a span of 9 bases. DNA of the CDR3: TGTGCCAGCAGTTACTCGTGGGGGGACAATCAGCCCCAGCATTTT. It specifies CASSYSWGDNQPQHF.

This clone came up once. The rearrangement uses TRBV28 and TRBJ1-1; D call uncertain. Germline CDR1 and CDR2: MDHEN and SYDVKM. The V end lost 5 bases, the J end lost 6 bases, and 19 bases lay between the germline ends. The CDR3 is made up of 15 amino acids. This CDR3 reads CASSPPRLARAEAFF. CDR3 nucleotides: TGTGCCAGCAGTCCTCCCCGACTAGCCCGGGCTGAAGCTTTCTTT.

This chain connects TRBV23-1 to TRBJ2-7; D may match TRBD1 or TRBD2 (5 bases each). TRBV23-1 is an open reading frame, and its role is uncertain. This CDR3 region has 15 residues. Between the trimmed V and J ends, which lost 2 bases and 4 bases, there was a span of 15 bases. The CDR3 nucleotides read TGCGCCAGCAGTCAAGGGACCCAGGGTTGGTACGAGCAGTACTTC. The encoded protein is CASSQGTQGWYEQYF.

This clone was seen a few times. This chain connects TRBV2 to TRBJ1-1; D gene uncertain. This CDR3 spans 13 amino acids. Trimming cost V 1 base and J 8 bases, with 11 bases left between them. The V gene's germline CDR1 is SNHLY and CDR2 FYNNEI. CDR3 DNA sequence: TGTGCCAGCAGTGAAGATGCGGCCAGAGAAGCTTTCTTT. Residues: CASSEDAAREAFF.

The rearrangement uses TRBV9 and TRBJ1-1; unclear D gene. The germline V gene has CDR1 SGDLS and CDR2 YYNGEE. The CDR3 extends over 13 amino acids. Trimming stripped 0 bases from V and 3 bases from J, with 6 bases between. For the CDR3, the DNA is TGTGCCAGCAGCGTAGCCCGGGACACTGAAGCTTTCTTT. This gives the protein CASSVARDTEAFF. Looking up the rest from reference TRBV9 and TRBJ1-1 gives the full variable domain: DSGVTQTPKHLITATGQRVTLRCSPRSGDLSVYWYQQSLDQGLQFLIQYYNGEERAKGNILERFSAQQFPDLHSELNLSSLELGDSALYFCASSVARDTEAFFGQGTRLTVV.

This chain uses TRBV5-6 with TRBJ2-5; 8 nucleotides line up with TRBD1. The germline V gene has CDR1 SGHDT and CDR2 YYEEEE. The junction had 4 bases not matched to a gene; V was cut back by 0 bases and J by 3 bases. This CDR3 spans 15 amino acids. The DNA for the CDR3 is TGTGCCAGCAGCTTGGCCCGGACAGGGAAAGAGACCCAGTACTTC. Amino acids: CASSLARTGKETQYF.

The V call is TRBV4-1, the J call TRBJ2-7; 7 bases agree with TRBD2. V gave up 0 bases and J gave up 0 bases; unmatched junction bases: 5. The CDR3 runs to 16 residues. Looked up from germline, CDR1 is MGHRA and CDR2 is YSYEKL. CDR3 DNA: TGCGCCAGCAGCCAAGACGGAAGCGGGACCTCCTACGAGCAGTACTTC. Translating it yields CASSQDGSGTSYEQYF.

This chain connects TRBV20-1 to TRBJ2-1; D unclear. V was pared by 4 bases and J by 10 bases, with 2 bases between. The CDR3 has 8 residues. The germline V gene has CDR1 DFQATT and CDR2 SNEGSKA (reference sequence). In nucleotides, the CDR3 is TGCAGTGCTACCGAGCAGTTCTTC. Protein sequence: CSATEQFF.

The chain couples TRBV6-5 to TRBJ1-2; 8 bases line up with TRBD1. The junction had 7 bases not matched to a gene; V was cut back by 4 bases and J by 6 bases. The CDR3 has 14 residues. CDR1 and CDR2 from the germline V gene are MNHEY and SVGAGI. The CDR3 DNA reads TGTGCCAGCAGTTTCGGACAGGGCGTAGATGGCTACACCTTC. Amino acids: CASSFGQGVDGYTF.

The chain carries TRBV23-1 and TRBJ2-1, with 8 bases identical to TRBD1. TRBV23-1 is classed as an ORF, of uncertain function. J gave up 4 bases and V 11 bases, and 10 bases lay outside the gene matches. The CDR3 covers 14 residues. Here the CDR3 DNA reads TGCGCCGGACCGCGGGACAGGTTTTACAATGAGCAGTTCTTC. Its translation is CAGPRDRFYNEQFF.

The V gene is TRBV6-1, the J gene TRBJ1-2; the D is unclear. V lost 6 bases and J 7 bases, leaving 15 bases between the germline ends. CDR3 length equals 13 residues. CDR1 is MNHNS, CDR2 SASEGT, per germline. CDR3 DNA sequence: TGTGCCAGCAGGGGCCCCAATCCGGGTGGCTACACCTTC. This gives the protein CASRGPNPGGYTF.

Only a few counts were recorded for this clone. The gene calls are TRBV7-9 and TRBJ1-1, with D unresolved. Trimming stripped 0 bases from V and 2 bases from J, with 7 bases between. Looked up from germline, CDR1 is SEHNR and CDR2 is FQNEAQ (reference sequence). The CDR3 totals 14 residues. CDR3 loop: CASSLAGSNTEAFF. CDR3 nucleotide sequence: TGTGCCAGCAGCTTAGCGGGATCCAACACTGAAGCTTTCTTT.

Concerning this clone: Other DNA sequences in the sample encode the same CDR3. The CDR3 is CASSQDRGGNTGELFF. The CDR3 DNA sequence: TGCGCCAGCAGCCAAGACAGGGGTGGGAACACCGGGGAGCTGTTTTTT. This chain links TRBV4-3 with TRBJ2-2, with D tentatively TRBD1 (6 bases). The V end lost 0 bases, the J end lost 1 base, and 9 bases lay between the germline ends. Germline V gives CDR1 LGHNA, CDR2 YSLEER. The CDR3 extends over 16 amino acids.

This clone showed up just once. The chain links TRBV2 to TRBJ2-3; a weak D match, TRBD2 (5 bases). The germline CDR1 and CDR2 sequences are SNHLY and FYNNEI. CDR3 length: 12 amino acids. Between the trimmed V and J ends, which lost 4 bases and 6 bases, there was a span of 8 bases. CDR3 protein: CASSGGGDTQYF. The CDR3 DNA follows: TGTGCCAGCAGTGGCGGCGGGGATACGCAGTATTTT.